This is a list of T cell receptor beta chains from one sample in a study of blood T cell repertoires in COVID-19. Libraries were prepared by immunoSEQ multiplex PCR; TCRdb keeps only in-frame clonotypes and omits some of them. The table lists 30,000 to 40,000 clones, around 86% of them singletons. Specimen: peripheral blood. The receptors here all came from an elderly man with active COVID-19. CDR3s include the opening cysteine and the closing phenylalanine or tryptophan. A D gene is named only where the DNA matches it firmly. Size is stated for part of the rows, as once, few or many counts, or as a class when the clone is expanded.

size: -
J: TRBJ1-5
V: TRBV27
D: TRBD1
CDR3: CASSPDRVGPQHF
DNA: TGTGCCAGCAGCCCTGACAGGGTTGGTCCCCAGCATTTT

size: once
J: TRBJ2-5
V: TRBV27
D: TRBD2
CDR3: CASKTSGRGNQETQYF
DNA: TGTGCCAGCAAGACTAGCGGGAGGGGGAATCAAGAGACCCAGTACTTC

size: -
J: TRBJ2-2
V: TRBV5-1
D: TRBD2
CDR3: CASSLAVANTGELFF
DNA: TGCGCCAGCAGCCTAGCGGTAGCGAACACCGGGGAGCTGTTTTTT

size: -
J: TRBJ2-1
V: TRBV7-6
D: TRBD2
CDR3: CASSLVFSGSSPSQDEQFF
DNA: TGTGCCAGCAGCTTAGTATTTAGCGGGAGTTCACCAAGTCAGGATGAGCAGTTCTTC

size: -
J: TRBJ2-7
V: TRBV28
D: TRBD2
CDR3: CASSSPGTSVYEQYF
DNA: TGTGCCAGCAGTTCCCCCGGGACTAGCGTCTACGAGCAGTACTTC

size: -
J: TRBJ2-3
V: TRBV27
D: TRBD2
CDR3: CASSRAGGGADTQYF
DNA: TGTGCCAGCAGCCGAGCGGGAGGGGGTGCAGATACGCAGTATTTT

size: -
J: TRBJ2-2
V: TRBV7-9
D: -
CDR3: CASSLALGGTGELFF
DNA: TGTGCCAGCAGCTTAGCGCTCGGGGGCACCGGGGAGCTGTTTTTT

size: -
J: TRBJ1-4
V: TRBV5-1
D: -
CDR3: CASSLEDGTNEKLFF
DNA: TGCGCCAGCAGCTTGGAAGACGGGACTAATGAAAAACTGTTTTTT

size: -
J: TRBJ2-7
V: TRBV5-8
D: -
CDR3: CASSLAKIRGSEQYF
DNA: TGTGCCAGCAGCTTGGCGAAAATAAGGGGGTCCGAGCAGTACTTC

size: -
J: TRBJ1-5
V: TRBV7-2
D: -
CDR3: CASSPGSTQPQHF
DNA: TGTGCCAGCAGCCCGGGAAGTACTCAGCCCCAGCATTTT

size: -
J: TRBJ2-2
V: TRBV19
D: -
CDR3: CASSIRGLTTGELFF
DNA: TGTGCCAGTAGTATAAGAGGGCTTACGACCGGGGAGCTGTTTTTT

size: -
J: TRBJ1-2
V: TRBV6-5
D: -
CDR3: CASSLQGAYTF
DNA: TGTGCCAGCAGCCTACAGGGCGCCTACACCTTC